This is a list of T cell receptor beta chains from one sample in a study of blood T cells in healthy people across ages. Each CDR3 protein is one row after TCRdb ran MiXCR on the 5' RACE reads. The sample lists 900,000 to 950,000 distinct CDR3 sequences, roughly 29% occurring once. In addition, the sample was reused for a study of T cells of mothers and their children.

Sequenced input: blood. Receptors were obtained from a woman aged 40 to 50 in good health. Each CDR3 is given with its conserved first and last residue. The D gene is left open where the match is weak. Where a row states a size, it is once, few, many or the class of an expanded clone; other rows omit it.

>TRBJ1-1|TRBV20-1|-|-
TGCAGTGCTACCCCCGGGGGGCCTGAAGCTTTCTTT
CSATPGGPEAFF
>TRBJ2-7|TRBV25-1|-|-
TGTGCCAGCAGTGATCCCACAGGGAGCCCCTACGAGCAGTACTTC
CASSDPTGSPYEQYF
>TRBJ2-2|TRBV2|-|TRBD1
TGTGCCAGCAGAGGAGGACAGGGTGCCGGGGAGCTGTTTTTT
CASRGGQGAGELFF
>TRBJ2-7|TRBV27|-|-
TGTGCCAGCAGTATCTCCGCCTCCGGGACACTGTACGAGCAGTACTTC
CASSISASGTLYEQYF
>TRBJ1-5|TRBV20-1|-|TRBD1
TGCAGTGCTAGTTCCGGGACAGGGGGTAGCGTGAATCAGCCCCAGCATTTT
CSASSGTGGSVNQPQHF
>TRBJ2-3|TRBV5-1|many|TRBD1
TGCGCCAGCAGCTACGGGGACAGGAGCACAGATACGCAGTATTTT
CASSYGDRSTDTQYF
>TRBJ2-5|TRBV7-9|few|-
TGTGCCAGCAGCCCAGGACTAATCGGGGTCCAAGAGACCCAGTACTTC
CASSPGLIGVQETQYF
>TRBJ2-7|TRBV19|-|-
TGTGCCAGTAGTACGGCTACCTACTTCGAGCAGTACTTC
CASSTATYFEQYF
>TRBJ1-1|TRBV6-5|many|-
TGTGCCAGCAGTTACAAGGGGTGGAGCACTGAAGCTTTCTTT
CASSYKGWSTEAFF
>TRBJ1-6|TRBV20-1|few|-
TGCAGTGCTAGAAGGGGACGGGAAGTAAGCCCCTATAATTCACCCCTCCACTTT
CSARRGREVSPYNSPLHF
>TRBJ1-2|TRBV6-5|-|-
TGTGCCAGCAGTTACGGCGCTGGCTACACCTTC
CASSYGAGYTF
>TRBJ1-1|TRBV7-2|-|-
TGTGCCAGCAGCTTAGTGGCGACAGGGAACACTGAAGCTTTCTTT
CASSLVATGNTEAFF
>TRBJ2-1|TRBV12-3/TRBV12-4|few|-
TGTGCCAGCAGTCAGTCGGGTAGGTCTTCGGGGGAGCAGTTCTTC
CASSQSGRSSGEQFF
>TRBJ1-4|TRBV5-1|-|-
TGCGCCAGCAGCTTGGCCGGACAGCAATTAACTAATGAAAAACTGTTTTTT
CASSLAGQQLTNEKLFF
>TRBJ1-1|TRBV19|few|TRBD1
TGTGCCAGTAGGGGGACAGGGGTAGTTATGAACACTGAAGCTTTCTTT
CASRGTGVVMNTEAFF
>TRBJ1-2|TRBV9|many|TRBD1
TGTGCCAGCTTTGGGGGACAGACGCTAGGCTACACCTTC
CASFGGQTLGYTF
>TRBJ1-5|TRBV5-5|-|TRBD1
TGTGCCAGCAGATTGGGGACAGGAGGAAATCAGCCCCAGCATTTT
CASRLGTGGNQPQHF
>TRBJ1-2|TRBV27|-|-
TGTGCCAGCAGTTCATCGCTCGGCAGGAACTATGGCTACACCTTC
CASSSSLGRNYGYTF
>TRBJ2-5|TRBV2|-|-
TGTGCCAGCCTGCGGGGCTTCCAAGAGACCCAGTACTTC
CASLRGFQETQYF